A single sample gave rise to the 2 T cell receptor beta chains below, sequenced in a study of graft-versus-host responses after intestinal transplantation. TCRdb's copy holds only in-frame clones and misses some; the assay was immunoSEQ multiplex PCR. The sample holds roughly 100,000 clones, 92% seen once. These receptors are not linked to any known antigen. The sequencing used unstimulated CD8+ T cells sorted from spleen or lymph node cells, collected before transplant. The receptor source for this set is a human donor who was the organ donor for an intestinal transplant.

This chain uses TRBV28 with TRBJ2-7; D might be TRBD1 (5 bases). The CDR3 sequence is 11 residues long. V gave up 4 bases and J gave up 9 bases, with 10 bases separating them. Germline CDR1 and CDR2: MDHEN and SYDVKM. The CDR3 protein is CASSSFDRQYF. The CDR3, as DNA: TGTGCCAGCAGTTCTTTCGACAGGCAGTACTTC.

The rearrangement joins TRBV25-1 to TRBJ2-5; D remains ambiguous. V dropped 0 bases and J dropped 5 bases, with 13 bases sitting between them. CDR3 length: 15 amino acids. Germline V gives CDR1 MGHDK, CDR2 SYGVNS. The CDR3 coding sequence is TGTGCCAGCAGTGAATATTATGCCCCCGGTGAGACCCAGTACTTC. Protein sequence: CASSEYYAPGETQYF.